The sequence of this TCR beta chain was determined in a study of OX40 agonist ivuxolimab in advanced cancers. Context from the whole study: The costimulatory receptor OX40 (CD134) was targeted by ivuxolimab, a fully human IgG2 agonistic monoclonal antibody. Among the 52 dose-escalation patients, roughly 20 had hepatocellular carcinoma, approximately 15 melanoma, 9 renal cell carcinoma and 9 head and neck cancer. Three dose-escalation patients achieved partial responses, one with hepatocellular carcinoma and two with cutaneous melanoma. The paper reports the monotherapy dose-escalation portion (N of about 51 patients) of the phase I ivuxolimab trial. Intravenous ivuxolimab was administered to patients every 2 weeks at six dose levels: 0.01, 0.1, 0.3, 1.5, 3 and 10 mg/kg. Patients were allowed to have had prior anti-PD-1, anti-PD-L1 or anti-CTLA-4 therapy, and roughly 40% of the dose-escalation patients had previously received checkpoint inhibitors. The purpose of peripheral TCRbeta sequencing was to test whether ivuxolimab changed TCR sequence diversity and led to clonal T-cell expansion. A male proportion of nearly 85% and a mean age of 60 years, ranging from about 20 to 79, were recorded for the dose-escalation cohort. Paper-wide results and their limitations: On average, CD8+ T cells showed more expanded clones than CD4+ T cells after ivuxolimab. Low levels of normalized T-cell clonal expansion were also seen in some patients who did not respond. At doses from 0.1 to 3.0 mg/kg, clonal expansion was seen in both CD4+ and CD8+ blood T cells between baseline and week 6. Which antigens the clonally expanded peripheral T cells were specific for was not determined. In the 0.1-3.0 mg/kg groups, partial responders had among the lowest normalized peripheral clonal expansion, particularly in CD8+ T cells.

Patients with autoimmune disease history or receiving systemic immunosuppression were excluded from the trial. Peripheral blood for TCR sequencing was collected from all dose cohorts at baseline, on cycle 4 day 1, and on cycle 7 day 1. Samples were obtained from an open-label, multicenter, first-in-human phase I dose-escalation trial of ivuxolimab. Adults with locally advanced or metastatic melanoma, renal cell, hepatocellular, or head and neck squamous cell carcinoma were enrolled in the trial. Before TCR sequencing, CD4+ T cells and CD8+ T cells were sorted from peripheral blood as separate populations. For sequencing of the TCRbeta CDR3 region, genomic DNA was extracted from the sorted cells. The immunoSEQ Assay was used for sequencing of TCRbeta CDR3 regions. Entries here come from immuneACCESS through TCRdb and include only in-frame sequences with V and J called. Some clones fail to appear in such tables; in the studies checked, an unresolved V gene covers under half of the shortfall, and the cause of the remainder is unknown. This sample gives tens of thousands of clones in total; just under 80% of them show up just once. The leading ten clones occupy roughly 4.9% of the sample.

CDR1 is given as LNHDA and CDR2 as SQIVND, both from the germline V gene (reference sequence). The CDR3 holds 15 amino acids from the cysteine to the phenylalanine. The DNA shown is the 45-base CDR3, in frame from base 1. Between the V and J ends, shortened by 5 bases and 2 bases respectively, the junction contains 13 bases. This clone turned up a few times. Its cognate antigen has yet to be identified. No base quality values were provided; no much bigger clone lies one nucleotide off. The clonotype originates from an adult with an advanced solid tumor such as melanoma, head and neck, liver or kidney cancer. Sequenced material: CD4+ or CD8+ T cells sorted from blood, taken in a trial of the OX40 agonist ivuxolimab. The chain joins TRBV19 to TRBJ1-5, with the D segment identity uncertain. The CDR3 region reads CASSSLAGGNQPQHF. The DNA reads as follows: TGTGCCAGTAGTTCCCTCGCGGGTGGCAATCAGCCCCAGCATTTT. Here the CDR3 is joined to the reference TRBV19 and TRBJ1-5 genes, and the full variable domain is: DGGITQSPKYLFRKEGQNVTLSCEQNLNHDAMYWYRQDPGQGLRLIYYSQIVNDFQKGDIAEGYSVSREKKESFPLTVTSAQKNPTAFYLCASSSLAGGNQPQHFGDGTRLSIL.